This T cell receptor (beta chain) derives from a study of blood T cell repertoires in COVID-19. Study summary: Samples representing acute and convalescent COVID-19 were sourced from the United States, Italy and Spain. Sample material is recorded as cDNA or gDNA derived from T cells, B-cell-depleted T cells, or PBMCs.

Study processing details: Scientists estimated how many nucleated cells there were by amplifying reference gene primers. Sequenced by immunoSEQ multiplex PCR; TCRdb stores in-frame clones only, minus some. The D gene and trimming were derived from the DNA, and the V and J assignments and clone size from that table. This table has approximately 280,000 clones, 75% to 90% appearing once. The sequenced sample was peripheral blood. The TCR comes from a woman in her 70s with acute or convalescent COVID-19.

DNA for the CDR3: TGCGCCAGCAGCTCCCCAGGACAGGGGAATTCACCCCTCCACTTT. Its protein is CASSSPGQGNSPLHF. V and J are TRBV5-1 and TRBJ1-6, with 9 positions matching TRBD1. The CDR3 is 15 residues long. CDR1 is SGHRS, CDR2 YFSETQ, per germline. Trimming took 3 bases from V and 7 from J; bases not matched to a gene: 5.